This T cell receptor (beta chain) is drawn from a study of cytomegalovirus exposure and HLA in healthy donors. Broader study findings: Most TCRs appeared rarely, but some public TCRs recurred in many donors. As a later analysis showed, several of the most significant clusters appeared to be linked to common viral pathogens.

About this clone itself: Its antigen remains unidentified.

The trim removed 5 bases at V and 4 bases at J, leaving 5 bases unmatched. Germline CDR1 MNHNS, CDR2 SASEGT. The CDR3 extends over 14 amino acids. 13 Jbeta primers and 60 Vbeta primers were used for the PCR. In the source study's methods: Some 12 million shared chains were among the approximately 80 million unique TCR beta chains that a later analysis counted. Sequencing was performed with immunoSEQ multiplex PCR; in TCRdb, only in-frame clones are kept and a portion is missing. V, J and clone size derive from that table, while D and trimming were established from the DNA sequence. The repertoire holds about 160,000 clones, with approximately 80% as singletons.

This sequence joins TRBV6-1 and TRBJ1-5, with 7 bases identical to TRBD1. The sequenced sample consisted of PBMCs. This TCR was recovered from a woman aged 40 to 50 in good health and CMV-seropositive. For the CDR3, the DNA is TGTGCCAGCAGTCTCCGACAGGGAAATCAGCCCCAGCATTTT. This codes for CASSLRQGNQPQHF.